The rows below give T cell receptor beta chains drawn from one sample of a study of shared clonotypes between healthy human individuals. The method was immunoSEQ multiplex PCR; TCRdb's version includes in-frame clones alone and lacks a portion of them. The table records some 1,900,000 clones, about 95% of them present only once. Source material: naive CD8+ T cells sorted from blood. Every receptor here comes from a young man in good health. CDR3s include the opening cysteine and the closing phenylalanine or tryptophan. A D gene is named only where the DNA matches it firmly. Rows may omit the clone size; those that give it use once, few, many or a size class.

CDR3aa: CSVEDTTSYEQYF
CDR3nt: TGCAGCGTTGAAGATACGACGTCCTACGAGCAGTACTTC
v_gene: TRBV29-1
d_gene: NA
j_gene: TRBJ2-7
abundance: once

CDR3aa: CSVEARTSGKDFLTDTQYF
CDR3nt: TGCAGCGTTGAAGCCCGAACGAGCGGCAAGGATTTTCTCACAGATACGCAGTATTTT
v_gene: TRBV29-1
d_gene: NA
j_gene: TRBJ2-3
abundance: NA

CDR3aa: CASSVVQGTGEAFF
CDR3nt: TGTGCCAGCAGCGTAGTGCAAGGGACCGGGGAAGCTTTCTTT
v_gene: TRBV9
d_gene: NA
j_gene: TRBJ1-1
abundance: NA

CDR3aa: CASSELAGADTQYF
CDR3nt: TGTGCCAGCAGTGAACTAGCGGGAGCCGATACGCAGTATTTT
v_gene: TRBV6-1
d_gene: TRBD2
j_gene: TRBJ2-3
abundance: NA

CDR3aa: CASSSGTGLDEQFF
CDR3nt: TGCGCCAGCAGCTCCGGGACAGGTCTCGATGAGCAGTTCTTC
v_gene: TRBV5-1
d_gene: TRBD1
j_gene: TRBJ2-1
abundance: once

CDR3aa: CASSQAGAGSPLHF
CDR3nt: TGCGCCAGCAGCCAAGCCGGTGCGGGTTCACCCCTCCACTTT
v_gene: TRBV4-3
d_gene: NA
j_gene: TRBJ1-6
abundance: NA

CDR3aa: CASSRLAGGYNEQFF
CDR3nt: TGTGCCAGCAGCCGACTAGCGGGAGGGTACAATGAGCAGTTCTTC
v_gene: TRBV6-1
d_gene: TRBD2
j_gene: TRBJ2-1
abundance: NA

CDR3aa: CASRAGGYEQYF
CDR3nt: TGTGCCAGCAGAGCAGGGGGCTACGAGCAGTACTTC
v_gene: TRBV6-5
d_gene: TRBD1
j_gene: TRBJ2-7
abundance: NA

CDR3aa: CASSYSRDKPYEQYF
CDR3nt: TGTGCCAGCAGTTACTCGAGAGACAAGCCCTACGAGCAGTACTTC
v_gene: TRBV6-5
d_gene: NA
j_gene: TRBJ2-7
abundance: NA

CDR3aa: CASSSPRDHNEQFF
CDR3nt: TGTGCCAGCAGCTCACCCCGGGACCACAATGAGCAGTTCTTC
v_gene: TRBV7-9
d_gene: NA
j_gene: TRBJ2-1
abundance: NA

CDR3aa: CATSTGTNTGELFF
CDR3nt: TGCGCCACCTCCACAGGCACGAACACCGGGGAGCTGTTTTTT
v_gene: TRBV10-2
d_gene: NA
j_gene: TRBJ2-2
abundance: NA

CDR3aa: CASSLPGQGAVAYEQYF
CDR3nt: TGTGCCAGCAGCTTACCGGGACAGGGGGCAGTTGCCTACGAGCAGTACTTC
v_gene: TRBV7-8
d_gene: TRBD1
j_gene: TRBJ2-7
abundance: NA

CDR3aa: CASSTRTDNYEQYF
CDR3nt: TGTGCCAGCAGCACCAGGACAGACAACTACGAGCAGTACTTC
v_gene: TRBV7-9
d_gene: NA
j_gene: TRBJ2-7
abundance: NA

CDR3aa: CASSRWDTGYTF
CDR3nt: TGTGCCAGCAGTCGCTGGGACACCGGCTACACCTTC
v_gene: TRBV28
d_gene: NA
j_gene: TRBJ1-2
abundance: NA

CDR3aa: CASNLDRDYGYTF
CDR3nt: TGTGCCAGCAACCTGGACAGGGACTATGGCTACACCTTC
v_gene: TRBV27
d_gene: TRBD1
j_gene: TRBJ1-2
abundance: few

CDR3aa: CASSSYNYGYTF
CDR3nt: TGTGCCAGCAGCTCCTACAACTATGGCTACACCTTC
v_gene: TRBV7-2
d_gene: NA
j_gene: TRBJ1-2
abundance: NA

CDR3aa: CASTGTGGGNQPQHF
CDR3nt: TGTGCCAGTACCGGGACCGGAGGGGGCAATCAGCCCCAGCATTTT
v_gene: TRBV19
d_gene: NA
j_gene: TRBJ1-5
abundance: NA

CDR3aa: CASSYAPSGSTDTQYF
CDR3nt: TGTGCCAGCAGTTACGCCCCTAGCGGGAGCACAGATACGCAGTATTTT
v_gene: TRBV27
d_gene: TRBD2
j_gene: TRBJ2-3
abundance: NA

CDR3aa: CASSPRTGAYEQYF
CDR3nt: TGTGCCAGCAGCCCTCGGACTGGTGCCTACGAGCAGTACTTC
v_gene: TRBV7-9
d_gene: NA
j_gene: TRBJ2-7
abundance: NA

CDR3aa: CASSLRGVWDGYTF
CDR3nt: TGTGCCAGCAGCTTAAGAGGGGTGTGGGATGGCTACACCTTC
v_gene: TRBV7-9
d_gene: NA
j_gene: TRBJ1-2
abundance: few

CDR3aa: CAWGSGQGRTDTQYF
CDR3nt: TGTGCCTGGGGCTCAGGACAGGGACGCACAGATACGCAGTATTTT
v_gene: TRBV30
d_gene: TRBD1
j_gene: TRBJ2-3
abundance: NA

CDR3aa: CASSPTSGANVLTF
CDR3nt: TGTGCCAGCAGCCCGACCTCTGGGGCCAACGTCCTGACTTTC
v_gene: TRBV7-9
d_gene: NA
j_gene: TRBJ2-6
abundance: NA

CDR3aa: CAWSIRVRYEQYF
CDR3nt: TGTGCCTGGAGTATCAGGGTCAGGTACGAGCAGTACTTC
v_gene: TRBV30
d_gene: NA
j_gene: TRBJ2-7
abundance: NA

CDR3aa: CASSVDGGLGDEQYF
CDR3nt: TGTGCCAGCAGCGTAGACGGAGGCCTGGGGGACGAGCAGTACTTC
v_gene: TRBV9
d_gene: NA
j_gene: TRBJ2-7
abundance: NA

CDR3aa: CASSSLVERYSYEQYF
CDR3nt: TGTGCCAGCAGCTCTCTTGTGGAGCGCTATTCCTACGAGCAGTACTTC
v_gene: TRBV7-9
d_gene: NA
j_gene: TRBJ2-7
abundance: NA

CDR3aa: CASSEWDRAYSGELFF
CDR3nt: TGTGCCAGCAGTGAGTGGGACAGGGCATATTCCGGGGAGCTGTTTTTT
v_gene: TRBV2
d_gene: TRBD1
j_gene: TRBJ2-2
abundance: NA

CDR3aa: CASSVAELAGPSFSTDTQYF
CDR3nt: TGTGCCAGCAGCGTAGCTGAACTAGCGGGACCCTCATTTAGCACAGATACGCAGTATTTT
v_gene: TRBV9
d_gene: TRBD2
j_gene: TRBJ2-3
abundance: NA

CDR3aa: CASSPPGGKETQYF
CDR3nt: TGTGCCAGCAGCCCCCCTGGCGGGAAAGAGACCCAGTACTTC
v_gene: TRBV7-9
d_gene: NA
j_gene: TRBJ2-5
abundance: NA

CDR3aa: CASSSTGSTDTQYF
CDR3nt: TGTGCCAGCAGCTCGACTGGGAGCACAGATACGCAGTATTTT
v_gene: TRBV11-2
d_gene: NA
j_gene: TRBJ2-3
abundance: NA

CDR3aa: CASSYPQTSGSHEQYF
CDR3nt: TGTGCCAGCAGTTACCCACAGACTAGCGGGAGCCACGAGCAGTACTTC
v_gene: TRBV6-6
d_gene: TRBD2
j_gene: TRBJ2-7
abundance: NA

CDR3aa: CASSLREEEKLFF
CDR3nt: TGTGCCAGCAGCCTAAGGGAAGAGGAAAAACTGTTTTTT
v_gene: TRBV5-6
d_gene: NA
j_gene: TRBJ1-4
abundance: NA

CDR3aa: CASSWVRSHTEAFF
CDR3nt: TGTGCCAGCAGTTGGGTCAGATCGCATACTGAAGCTTTCTTT
v_gene: TRBV6-5
d_gene: NA
j_gene: TRBJ1-1
abundance: NA

CDR3aa: CATSSTQGVRVYGYTF
CDR3nt: TGTGCCACCAGCAGTACACAGGGAGTACGTGTCTATGGCTACACCTTC
v_gene: TRBV15
d_gene: NA
j_gene: TRBJ1-2
abundance: NA

CDR3aa: CASSLSGGGETQYF
CDR3nt: TGTGCCAGCAGCTTATCCGGGGGAGGGGAGACCCAGTACTTC
v_gene: TRBV11-2
d_gene: TRBD2
j_gene: TRBJ2-5
abundance: NA

CDR3aa: CASSSRLIRDEQYF
CDR3nt: TGTGCCAGCAGCTCTCGACTGATCCGAGACGAGCAGTACTTC
v_gene: TRBV13
d_gene: NA
j_gene: TRBJ2-7
abundance: NA

CDR3aa: CASSEVPAYEQYF
CDR3nt: TGTGCCAGCAGCGAAGTACCCGCCTACGAGCAGTACTTC
v_gene: TRBV2
d_gene: NA
j_gene: TRBJ2-7
abundance: NA

CDR3aa: CASSRSGRPSSYEQYF
CDR3nt: TGTGCCAGCAGTCGTAGCGGACGACCGTCCTCCTACGAGCAGTACTTC
v_gene: TRBV27
d_gene: NA
j_gene: TRBJ2-7
abundance: NA

CDR3aa: CASSESGRSSYEQYF
CDR3nt: TGCGCCAGCAGTGAGTCAGGTCGTAGCTCCTACGAGCAGTACTTC
v_gene: TRBV10-2
d_gene: NA
j_gene: TRBJ2-7
abundance: once

CDR3aa: CASSGLTGGIGSDTQYF
CDR3nt: TGTGCCAGCAGTGGACTTACAGGGGGCATTGGTTCAGATACGCAGTATTTT
v_gene: TRBV6-1
d_gene: TRBD1
j_gene: TRBJ2-3
abundance: NA

CDR3aa: CASSKRDNEQFF
CDR3nt: TGTGCCAGCAGCAAGAGGGACAATGAGCAGTTCTTC
v_gene: TRBV6-1
d_gene: NA
j_gene: TRBJ2-1
abundance: once

CDR3aa: CASSQKISYEQYF
CDR3nt: TGCGCCAGCAGCCAGAAGATCTCCTACGAGCAGTACTTC
v_gene: TRBV4-1
d_gene: NA
j_gene: TRBJ2-7
abundance: NA

CDR3aa: CASSIAGNEQFF
CDR3nt: TGTGCCAGTAGTATAGCGGGTAATGAGCAGTTCTTC
v_gene: TRBV19
d_gene: NA
j_gene: TRBJ2-1
abundance: NA

CDR3aa: CASSQDGSFGNEQFF
CDR3nt: TGCGCCAGCAGCCAAGATGGGAGCTTCGGGAATGAGCAGTTCTTC
v_gene: TRBV4-3
d_gene: NA
j_gene: TRBJ2-1
abundance: NA

CDR3aa: CASSPGLPYTGELFF
CDR3nt: TGTGCCAGCAGTCCGGGACTTCCTTACACCGGGGAGCTGTTTTTT
v_gene: TRBV6-5
d_gene: NA
j_gene: TRBJ2-2
abundance: once

CDR3aa: CASTTSESSTDTQYF
CDR3nt: TGTGCCAGCACCACATCGGAGTCTAGCACAGATACGCAGTATTTT
v_gene: TRBV7-9
d_gene: NA
j_gene: TRBJ2-3
abundance: NA

CDR3aa: CAWSARGMNTEAFF
CDR3nt: TGTGCCTGGAGTGCCCGGGGAATGAACACTGAAGCTTTCTTT
v_gene: TRBV30
d_gene: NA
j_gene: TRBJ1-1
abundance: NA

CDR3aa: CASSAYSGANVLTF
CDR3nt: TGTGCCAGCAGTGCCTACTCTGGGGCCAACGTCCTGACTTTC
v_gene: TRBV27
d_gene: NA
j_gene: TRBJ2-6
abundance: NA

CDR3aa: CSVEQATGNTIYF
CDR3nt: TGCAGCGTTGAACAGGCTACTGGAAACACCATATATTTT
v_gene: TRBV29-1
d_gene: NA
j_gene: TRBJ1-3
abundance: NA

CDR3aa: CASRFGQLNTEAFF
CDR3nt: TGTGCCAGCAGGTTTGGACAGCTGAACACTGAAGCTTTCTTT
v_gene: TRBV27
d_gene: NA
j_gene: TRBJ1-1
abundance: NA

CDR3aa: CASSPSGQDLQLEQYF
CDR3nt: TGCGCCAGCAGCCCCTCGGGACAGGACCTTCAGTTAGAGCAGTACTTC
v_gene: TRBV4-1
d_gene: TRBD1
j_gene: TRBJ2-7
abundance: NA

CDR3aa: CSVGSRVENEQYF
CDR3nt: TGCAGCGTTGGATCCAGGGTGGAGAACGAGCAGTACTTC
v_gene: TRBV29-1
d_gene: NA
j_gene: TRBJ2-7
abundance: NA

CDR3aa: CASTSGGNEQFF
CDR3nt: TGTGCCAGCACTTCTGGGGGGAATGAGCAGTTCTTC
v_gene: TRBV27
d_gene: NA
j_gene: TRBJ2-1
abundance: NA

CDR3aa: CASSPPGAPPYEQYF
CDR3nt: TGTGCCAGCTCACCACCAGGGGCCCCCCCCTACGAGCAGTACTTC
v_gene: TRBV18
d_gene: NA
j_gene: TRBJ2-7
abundance: NA

CDR3aa: CASSLDPYSGSNEQFF
CDR3nt: TGTGCCAGCAGCTTAGATCCTTATAGCGGGTCCAATGAGCAGTTCTTC
v_gene: TRBV11-2
d_gene: TRBD2
j_gene: TRBJ2-1
abundance: NA

CDR3aa: CASSKKPGLNNEQFF
CDR3nt: TGTGCCAGCAGCAAAAAACCGGGACTCAACAATGAGCAGTTCTTC
v_gene: TRBV5-4
d_gene: NA
j_gene: TRBJ2-1
abundance: once

CDR3aa: CASSALREDPLNEQFF
CDR3nt: TGTGCCAGCAGCGCTCTCCGGGAGGACCCCCTGAATGAGCAGTTCTTC
v_gene: TRBV7-6
d_gene: TRBD2
j_gene: TRBJ2-1
abundance: NA

CDR3aa: CASSYSTLAATGELFF
CDR3nt: TGTGCCAGCAGTTACTCGACGCTAGCGGCCACCGGGGAGCTGTTTTTT
v_gene: TRBV6-5
d_gene: TRBD2
j_gene: TRBJ2-2
abundance: NA

CDR3aa: CASSREKNPSYEQYF
CDR3nt: TGTGCCAGCAGCCGAGAGAAAAACCCCTCCTACGAGCAGTACTTC
v_gene: TRBV7-9
d_gene: NA
j_gene: TRBJ2-7
abundance: NA

CDR3aa: CASSLWQAYNSPLHF
CDR3nt: TGTGCCAGCAGTTTATGGCAGGCGTATAATTCACCCCTCCACTTT
v_gene: TRBV27
d_gene: NA
j_gene: TRBJ1-6
abundance: NA

CDR3aa: CASSAAGQGYTEAFF
CDR3nt: TGTGCCAGCAGCGCTGCTGGGCAGGGGTACACTGAAGCTTTCTTT
v_gene: TRBV13
d_gene: NA
j_gene: TRBJ1-1
abundance: NA